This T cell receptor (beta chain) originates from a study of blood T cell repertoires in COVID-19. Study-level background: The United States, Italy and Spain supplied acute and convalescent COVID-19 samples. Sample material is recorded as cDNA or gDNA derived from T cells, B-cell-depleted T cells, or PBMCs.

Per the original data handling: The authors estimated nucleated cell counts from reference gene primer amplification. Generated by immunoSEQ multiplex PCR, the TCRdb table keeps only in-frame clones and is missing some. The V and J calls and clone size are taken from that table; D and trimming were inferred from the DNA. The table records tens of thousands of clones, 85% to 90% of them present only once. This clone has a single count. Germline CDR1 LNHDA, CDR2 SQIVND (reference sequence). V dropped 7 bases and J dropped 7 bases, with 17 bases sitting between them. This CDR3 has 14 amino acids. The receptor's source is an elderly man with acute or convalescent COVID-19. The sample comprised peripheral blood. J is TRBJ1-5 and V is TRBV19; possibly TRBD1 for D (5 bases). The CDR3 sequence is CASNRFREGQPQHF. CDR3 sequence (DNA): TGTGCCAGTAATCGTTTCAGGGAAGGACAGCCCCAGCATTTT.